This T cell receptor beta chain emerged from a study of cytomegalovirus exposure and HLA in healthy donors. Study information: Earlier results showed some 120 million unique TCR beta sequences derived from approximately 170 million T cells. The study's findings and limits: In terms of immune exposure information, only CMV serostatus was available. A later analysis showed HLA-associated TCR beta chains outstripping equally common others in clonal expansion. The listing of 150 to 200 TCR beta chains classed them as cytomegalovirus-associated.

CDR3 length: 14 residues. V lost 3 bases, J lost 3 bases, and 12 bases lay in between. Germline V gives CDR1 KGHSH, CDR2 LQKENI. The PCR contained 60 Vbeta and 13 Jbeta primers. The protocol was immunoSEQ multiplex PCR, while the TCRdb copy is restricted to in-frame clones and leaves out a portion. The table has approximately 130,000 clones, over 70% seen once. In the case of this clone: The antigen is undetermined.

The sample consisted of PBMCs. This clonotype originated in a woman aged 55-70 years in good health and CMV-seropositive. The chain combines TRBV18 with TRBJ2-7, with D possibly matching TRBD2 (5 bases). DNA of the CDR3: TGTGCCAGCTCACCGGCCAGCGGCCGCTACGAGCAGTACTTC. Protein: CASSPASGRYEQYF.